These T cell receptor beta chains were read from a single sample in a study of cytomegalovirus exposure and HLA in healthy donors. Repertoires were generated with immunoSEQ multiplex PCR, while TCRdb's copy carries only in-frame clones and drops some. The sample lists about 97,000 clones, roughly three quarters occurring once. Sequencing used PBMCs. The source of these receptors is a male donor in good health and CMV-seropositive. The CDR3 runs from the conserved cysteine through the conserved F or W. Fields, in order: V gene, clone size, J gene, D gene, CDR3 protein, CDR3 DNA. The D gene is left open where the match is weak. Expanded clones get a size class; other rows say once, few or many, or leave the size out.

v_call: TRBV9
clone_size: .
j_call: TRBJ2-1
d_call: .
cdr3_aa: CASSVEGLRDNEQFF
cdr3_nt: TGTGCCAGCAGCGTAGAGGGGCTCCGAGACAATGAGCAGTTCTTC

v_call: TRBV6-1
clone_size: .
j_call: TRBJ2-7
d_call: .
cdr3_aa: CASRATSSYEQYF
cdr3_nt: TGTGCCAGCAGAGCGACTAGCTCCTACGAGCAGTACTTC

v_call: TRBV28
clone_size: .
j_call: TRBJ2-6
d_call: TRBD1
cdr3_aa: CASNQRTGAGANVLTF
cdr3_nt: TGTGCCAGCAACCAGAGGACAGGGGCTGGGGCCAACGTCCTGACTTTC

v_call: TRBV6-5
clone_size: few
j_call: TRBJ2-3
d_call: .
cdr3_aa: CASRVRGAHTDTQYF
cdr3_nt: TGTGCCAGCAGGGTCCGGGGAGCTCACACAGATACGCAGTATTTT

v_call: TRBV7-9
clone_size: .
j_call: TRBJ2-5
d_call: TRBD1
cdr3_aa: CASSRQGRETQYF
cdr3_nt: TGTGCCAGCAGTCGACAGGGGAGGGAGACCCAGTACTTC

v_call: TRBV4-3
clone_size: few
j_call: TRBJ2-7
d_call: TRBD2
cdr3_aa: CASSNPTSGAYEQYF
cdr3_nt: TGCGCCAGCAGCAACCCGACTAGCGGGGCCTACGAGCAGTACTTC

v_call: TRBV15
clone_size: .
j_call: TRBJ2-7
d_call: .
cdr3_aa: CATSRDNTVSYEQYF
cdr3_nt: TGTGCCACCAGCAGAGATAATACAGTTTCCTACGAGCAGTACTTC

v_call: TRBV5-1
clone_size: .
j_call: TRBJ1-3
d_call: .
cdr3_aa: CASSPRQDSGNTIYF
cdr3_nt: TGCGCCAGCAGCCCCAGACAGGACTCTGGAAACACCATATATTTT

v_call: TRBV7-3
clone_size: .
j_call: TRBJ2-2
d_call: TRBD1
cdr3_aa: CASSLGTENTGELFF
cdr3_nt: TGTGCCAGCAGCCTCGGGACAGAGAACACCGGGGAGCTGTTTTTT

v_call: TRBV4-1
clone_size: .
j_call: TRBJ2-7
d_call: TRBD1
cdr3_aa: CASSQDAYRGPFYEQYF
cdr3_nt: TGCGCCAGCAGCCAAGACGCATACAGGGGGCCGTTCTACGAGCAGTACTTC

v_call: TRBV6-1
clone_size: .
j_call: TRBJ2-7
d_call: TRBD1
cdr3_aa: CARLPGQAYEQYF
cdr3_nt: TGTGCCAGGTTACCGGGACAGGCCTACGAGCAGTACTTC

v_call: TRBV19
clone_size: .
j_call: TRBJ1-4
d_call: .
cdr3_aa: CASSQGVDEKLFF
cdr3_nt: TGTGCCAGTAGTCAGGGCGTAGATGAAAAACTGTTTTTT

v_call: TRBV5-1
clone_size: few
j_call: TRBJ2-3
d_call: TRBD1
cdr3_aa: CASSRDRASDTQYF
cdr3_nt: TGCGCCAGCAGCCGGGACAGGGCATCCGATACGCAGTATTTT

v_call: TRBV7-2
clone_size: .
j_call: TRBJ2-7
d_call: TRBD2
cdr3_aa: CASSLAWNSGTASEQYF
cdr3_nt: TGTGCCAGCAGCTTAGCGTGGAATAGCGGGACGGCGAGTGAGCAGTACTTC

v_call: TRBV9
clone_size: .
j_call: TRBJ1-2
d_call: .
cdr3_aa: CASSRSPGGYTF
cdr3_nt: TGTGCCAGCAGTCGGAGTCCGGGGGGCTACACCTTC

v_call: TRBV4-3
clone_size: few
j_call: TRBJ2-2
d_call: .
cdr3_aa: CASSQGEYIDGELFF
cdr3_nt: TGCGCCAGCAGCCAGGGAGAGTACATTGACGGGGAGCTGTTTTTT

v_call: TRBV28
clone_size: .
j_call: TRBJ1-4
d_call: .
cdr3_aa: CASRDTLNEKLFF
cdr3_nt: TGTGCCAGCAGGGACACACTAAATGAAAAACTGTTTTTT

v_call: TRBV2
clone_size: .
j_call: TRBJ2-7
d_call: .
cdr3_aa: CASSDSPGSYEQYF
cdr3_nt: TGTGCCAGCAGTGACTCCCCGGGGTCCTACGAGCAGTACTTC

v_call: TRBV15
clone_size: .
j_call: TRBJ1-2
d_call: TRBD1
cdr3_aa: CATSSLAGQGAWGYTF
cdr3_nt: TGTGCCACCAGCAGCCTTGCCGGACAGGGGGCTTGGGGCTACACCTTC

v_call: TRBV29-1
clone_size: .
j_call: TRBJ1-2
d_call: .
cdr3_aa: CSVGARQAFTF
cdr3_nt: TGCAGCGTTGGGGCACGACAGGCTTTCACCTTC

v_call: TRBV28
clone_size: few
j_call: TRBJ2-5
d_call: .
cdr3_aa: CASSPGSTETQYF
cdr3_nt: TGTGCCAGCAGTCCAGGCTCTACGGAGACCCAGTACTTC

v_call: TRBV7-2
clone_size: .
j_call: TRBJ2-3
d_call: .
cdr3_aa: CASSLQTFADTQYF
cdr3_nt: TGTGCCAGCAGCTTACAGACTTTCGCAGATACGCAGTATTTT

v_call: TRBV4-2
clone_size: .
j_call: TRBJ2-3
d_call: .
cdr3_aa: CASSPTGQRGSTDTQYF
cdr3_nt: TGTGCCAGCAGCCCTACCGGCCAGCGCGGTAGCACAGATACGCAGTATTTT

v_call: TRBV27
clone_size: .
j_call: TRBJ2-6
d_call: .
cdr3_aa: CASSFWGTPSSGANVLTF
cdr3_nt: TGTGCCAGCAGTTTTTGGGGGACACCGAGCTCTGGGGCCAACGTCCTGACTTTC

v_call: TRBV7-2
clone_size: .
j_call: TRBJ2-7
d_call: .
cdr3_aa: CASSRRDREQYF
cdr3_nt: TGTGCCAGCAGCCGGAGGGATAGAGAGCAGTACTTC

v_call: TRBV11-3
clone_size: .
j_call: TRBJ2-6
d_call: .
cdr3_aa: CASSLGGQHGANVLTF
cdr3_nt: TGTGCCAGCAGCTTAGGCGGCCAGCATGGGGCCAACGTCCTGACTTTC

v_call: TRBV2
clone_size: .
j_call: TRBJ2-7
d_call: TRBD2
cdr3_aa: CASSDSLGTSGPYEQYF
cdr3_nt: TGTGCCAGCAGTGATTCCCTAGGGACTAGCGGACCCTACGAGCAGTACTTC

v_call: TRBV27
clone_size: .
j_call: TRBJ1-2
d_call: TRBD1
cdr3_aa: CASTLSGGQGDYGYTF
cdr3_nt: TGTGCCAGCACCTTAAGTGGGGGACAGGGAGACTATGGCTACACCTTC

v_call: TRBV4-1
clone_size: .
j_call: TRBJ1-3
d_call: .
cdr3_aa: CASSQATASGNTIYF
cdr3_nt: TGCGCCAGCAGCCAGGCCACAGCCTCTGGAAACACCATATATTTT

v_call: TRBV7-3
clone_size: .
j_call: TRBJ2-1
d_call: TRBD2
cdr3_aa: CASSMAAGGGANEQFF
cdr3_nt: TGTGCCAGCAGCATGGCCGCGGGAGGGGGGGCCAATGAGCAGTTCTTC

v_call: TRBV7-2
clone_size: .
j_call: TRBJ2-2
d_call: .
cdr3_aa: CASSFEGPRNTGELFF
cdr3_nt: TGTGCCAGCAGCTTTGAGGGCCCAAGAAACACCGGGGAGCTGTTTTTT

v_call: TRBV2
clone_size: .
j_call: TRBJ2-2
d_call: TRBD1
cdr3_aa: CASSDGTGGLGELFF
cdr3_nt: TGTGCCAGCAGTGACGGGACAGGGGGCCTGGGGGAGCTGTTTTTT

v_call: TRBV27
clone_size: .
j_call: TRBJ2-2
d_call: .
cdr3_aa: CATIGRGGTGELFF
cdr3_nt: TGTGCCACCATTGGACGGGGTGGAACCGGGGAGCTGTTTTTT

v_call: TRBV11-2
clone_size: few
j_call: TRBJ1-4
d_call: .
cdr3_aa: CASSLNYRAGEKLFF
cdr3_nt: TGTGCCAGCAGCTTAAACTACAGGGCTGGCGAAAAACTGTTTTTT

v_call: TRBV29-1
clone_size: .
j_call: TRBJ2-1
d_call: .
cdr3_aa: CSVQGRIASDEQFF
cdr3_nt: TGCAGCGTTCAGGGTAGGATAGCTAGCGATGAGCAGTTCTTC

v_call: TRBV25-1
clone_size: .
j_call: TRBJ2-1
d_call: TRBD2
cdr3_aa: CASSGLAGSYNEQFF
cdr3_nt: TGTGCCAGCAGTGGACTAGCGGGGTCCTACAATGAGCAGTTCTTC

v_call: TRBV7-2
clone_size: once
j_call: TRBJ2-7
d_call: TRBD1
cdr3_aa: CASSLSGQRGREQYF
cdr3_nt: TGTGCCAGCAGCTTATCGGGACAGAGGGGTCGTGAGCAGTACTTC

v_call: TRBV14
clone_size: .
j_call: TRBJ2-7
d_call: TRBD2
cdr3_aa: CASSPVAGGSYEQYF
cdr3_nt: TGTGCCAGCAGCCCGGTAGCGGGAGGATCCTACGAGCAGTACTTC

v_call: TRBV4-3
clone_size: .
j_call: TRBJ2-7
d_call: .
cdr3_aa: CASSQGAGEQYF
cdr3_nt: TGCGCCAGCAGCCAGGGTGCGGGGGAGCAGTACTTC

v_call: TRBV4-1
clone_size: .
j_call: TRBJ1-3
d_call: .
cdr3_aa: CASSQQERSGNTIYF
cdr3_nt: TGCGCCAGCAGCCAACAGGAACGCTCTGGAAACACCATATATTTT

v_call: TRBV9
clone_size: .
j_call: TRBJ2-1
d_call: .
cdr3_aa: CASSVNPRGGGDEQFF
cdr3_nt: TGTGCCAGCAGCGTGAACCCAAGGGGGGGCGGAGATGAGCAGTTCTTC

v_call: TRBV30
clone_size: .
j_call: TRBJ1-4
d_call: TRBD1
cdr3_aa: CAWSSQGKEKLFF
cdr3_nt: TGTGCCTGGAGTTCACAGGGGAAGGAAAAACTGTTTTTT

v_call: TRBV9
clone_size: .
j_call: TRBJ2-6
d_call: TRBD1
cdr3_aa: CASSEPDRGSGANVLTF
cdr3_nt: TGTGCCAGCAGCGAACCCGACAGGGGCTCTGGGGCCAACGTCCTGACTTTC

v_call: TRBV4-3
clone_size: once
j_call: TRBJ2-7
d_call: TRBD2
cdr3_aa: CASSQDSSGIYEQYF
cdr3_nt: TGCGCCAGCAGCCAAGATAGTAGCGGGATCTACGAGCAGTACTTC

v_call: TRBV11-2
clone_size: .
j_call: TRBJ1-1
d_call: TRBD1
cdr3_aa: CASRQTGGGTEAFF
cdr3_nt: TGTGCCAGCAGACAGACAGGGGGGGGAACTGAAGCTTTCTTT

v_call: TRBV9
clone_size: .
j_call: TRBJ2-2
d_call: .
cdr3_aa: CASSVAGQVSGELFF
cdr3_nt: TGTGCCAGCAGCGTAGCTGGTCAGGTATCCGGGGAGCTGTTTTTT

v_call: TRBV10-3
clone_size: few
j_call: TRBJ1-5
d_call: .
cdr3_aa: CAISPQGGNQPQHF
cdr3_nt: TGTGCCATCAGCCCACAGGGAGGGAATCAGCCCCAGCATTTT